This T cell receptor (beta chain) was sequenced for a study of OX40 agonist ivuxolimab in advanced cancers. CDR3 length: 14 residues. V lost 4 bases and J lost 5; bases outside the gene matches: 5. Germline V CDR1 and CDR2: SGHRS, YFSETQ. Profiling relied on immunoSEQ multiplex PCR, and the TCRdb table lists in-frame clones only, not all of them. The sample shows some 99,000 clones, approximately 95% of them seen only once. Specimen: CD4+ or CD8+ T cells sorted from blood, collected in a trial of the OX40 agonist ivuxolimab. This chain uses TRBV5-1 with TRBJ1-5; TRBD1 matches 8 bases. This receptor was identified in an adult with an advanced solid tumor such as melanoma, head and neck, liver or kidney cancer. The CDR3 DNA reads TGCGCCAGCAGCGTCGACAGGGGTGATCAGCCCCAGCATTTT. This encodes CASSVDRGDQPQHF. Full variable domain (missing parts from reference TRBV5-1 and TRBJ1-5): KAGVTQTPRYLIKTRGQQVTLSCSPISGHRSVSWYQQTPGQGLQFLFEYFSETQRNKGNFPGRFSGRQFSNSRSEMNVSTLELGDSALYLCASSVDRGDQPQHFGDGTRLSIL.